One and the same sample provided the 28 T cell receptor beta chains below, sequenced in a study of T cells in localized non-small cell lung cancer (dated by TCRdb to about 2020). Libraries came from the immunoSEQ multiplex PCR assay. Held by TCRdb, this immuneACCESS table contains in-frame sequences only and omits some clones. Under half of the omission traces to an unresolved V gene where checked; the cause of the rest is unknown. Within this sample are more than 25,000 clones, with 75% to 85% of them counted one time only. In total, the top ten clones hold about 4% of the sample. Sample: peripheral blood, taken before any cancer treatment. Receptors were obtained from a woman aged 35 to 75 with stage I lung adenocarcinoma.

This chain links TRBV7-2 with TRBJ1-3, with unresolved D. The V and J ends lost 5 bases and 0 bases respectively, with 14 bases between them. The CDR3 is made up of 16 amino acids. Germline CDR1 is SGHTA and CDR2 is FQGNSA. The CDR3 here is CASSPPIWASGNTIYF. DNA of the CDR3: TGTGCCAGCAGCCCGCCCATCTGGGCCTCTGGAAACACCATATATTTT.

The V gene is TRBV7-2, the J gene TRBJ2-3; 13 nucleotides match TRBD2. After removal of 5 bases from V and 4 bases from J, the junction contained 9 bases not matched to a gene. Per the germline V gene, CDR1 is SGHTA and CDR2 is FQGNSA. The CDR3 consists of 17 residues. CDR3 bases: TGTGCCAGCAGCGTAAGCACTAGCGGGGGGGCCGCAGATACGCAGTATTTT. Translated: CASSVSTSGGAADTQYF. The variable domain in full, completed from reference TRBV7-2 and TRBJ2-3, reads GAGVSQSPSNKVTEKGKDVELRCDPISGHTALYWYRQSLGQGLEFLIYFQGNSAPDKSGLPSDRFSAERTGGSVSTLTIQRTQQEDSAVYLCASSVSTSGGAADTQYFGPGTRLTVL.

V is TRBV2 and J is TRBJ1-5, with a tentative D call TRBD1 (5 bases). The CDR3 length is 14 residues. Germline CDR1 reads SNHLY; CDR2 reads FYNNEI. V gave up 8 bases and J gave up 7 bases, with 18 bases separating them. CDR3: CASQGTAGVQPQHF. CDR3 DNA sequence: TGTGCCAGCCAAGGGACCGCCGGTGTGCAGCCCCAGCATTTT.

V is TRBV6-6 and J is TRBJ1-1, with D unresolved. The germline CDR1 and CDR2 sequences are MNHNY and SVGAGI (reference sequence). This CDR3 has 11 amino acids. With 2 bases removed from V and 5 bases from J, the gap between germline ends came to 3 bases. The CDR3 spells CASSYGTEAFF. CDR3 nucleotide sequence: TGTGCCAGCAGTTACGGGACTGAAGCTTTCTTT.

The J gene is TRBJ1-1, the V gene TRBV5-6; 10 positions match TRBD1. This CDR3 has 15 amino acids. The trim removed 9 bases at V and 1 base at J, leaving 9 bases unmatched. Germline CDR1 and CDR2: SGHDT and YYEEEE. The CDR3 nucleotides read TGTGCCACCCTAGACAGGGGGCAGGGGAACACTGAAGCTTTCTTT. Protein product: CATLDRGQGNTEAFF.

The chain's CDR3 is CASSGTTVYYGYTF. CDR3 DNA sequence: TGTGCCAGCAGCGGCACGACGGTCTACTATGGCTACACCTTC. J is TRBJ1-2 and V is TRBV9; no clear D gene. Trimming took off 3 bases at V and 3 bases at J, with 12 bases between the two ends. The CDR3 totals 14 residues. CDR1 SGDLS and CDR2 YYNGEE come from the germline V gene.

The chain recombines TRBV2 with TRBJ2-2, with 7 positions matching TRBD1. This CDR3 contains 13 residues. Per germline, CDR1 SNHLY and CDR2 FYNNEI. J lost 6 bases, V lost 6 bases, and 4 bases had no gene match. Here the CDR3 reads CASSPQGPGELFF. CDR3 in DNA: TGTGCCAGCAGCCCACAGGGGCCCGGGGAGCTGTTTTTT.

V is TRBV19 and J is TRBJ2-7, with 7 positions matching TRBD1. V was pared by 0 bases and J by 3 bases, with 2 bases of the junction left unmatched. Looked up from germline, CDR1 is LNHDA and CDR2 is SQIVND (reference sequence). The CDR3 covers 14 residues. This chain's CDR3 is CASSIEQGIYEQYF. The CDR3 region has the DNA TGTGCCAGTAGTATAGAACAGGGGATCTACGAGCAGTACTTC.

This clone was seen more than once but under ten times. This rearrangement joins TRBV7-9 to TRBJ1-5; D uncertain. The V end was cut by 4 bases, the J end by 7 bases, with 8 bases between. Per the germline V gene, CDR1 is SEHNR and CDR2 is FQNEAQ (reference sequence). The CDR3 loop spans 12 amino acids. CDR3 region: CASSYVGQPQHF. CDR3 in DNA: TGTGCCAGCAGCTACGTGGGGCAGCCCCAGCATTTT.

This chain connects TRBV19 to TRBJ1-1; 7 bases align to TRBD1. Germline CDR1 and CDR2: LNHDA and SQIVND (reference sequence). The length of the CDR3 is 13 residues. J lost 1 base, V lost 9 bases, and 5 bases had no gene match. CDR3 DNA: TGTGCCAGCGGGACAGCGAAGAACACTGAAGCTTTCTTT. Amino acids: CASGTAKNTEAFF.

The chain is built from TRBV5-4 and TRBJ2-7; TRBD1 aligns across 7 bases. Germline V gene lookup returns CDR1 SGHNT and CDR2 YYREEE (reference sequence). The CDR3 contains 14 residues. V shed 4 bases, J shed 6 bases, and the junction held 10 bases outside the gene matches. The CDR3 reads CASSATGFGVEQYF. CDR3 bases: TGTGCCAGCAGCGCGACAGGGTTTGGGGTCGAGCAGTACTTC.

The V and J genes are TRBV5-6 and TRBJ2-1; D remains unclear. The CDR3 covers 11 residues. The germline V gene has CDR1 SGHDT and CDR2 YYEEEE. Trimming pared 2 bases from V and 9 bases from J, leaving 6 bases between. This CDR3 reads CASSFLVEQFF. CDR3 in DNA: TGTGCCAGCAGCTTTCTCGTTGAGCAGTTCTTC. Based on the CDR3 plus reference TRBV5-6 and TRBJ2-1, the full variable domain is DAGVTQSPTHLIKTRGQQVTLRCSPKSGHDTVSWYQQALGQGPQFIFQYYEEEERQRGNFPDRFSGHQFPNYSSELNVNALLLGDSALYLCASSFLVEQFFGPGTRLTVL.

This clone was seen just once. This same CDR3 is encoded by further DNA sequences in the sample. V and J are TRBV18 and TRBJ1-2, with D perhaps TRBD1 (5 bases). V was cut by 3 bases and J by 4 bases, with 9 bases left in between. The length of the CDR3 is 13 residues. Germline-derived CDR1 and CDR2 are KGHSH and LQKENI. The CDR3 DNA sequence: TGTGCCAGCTCACCCCAGGGAATCTATGGCTACACCTTC. It translates to CASSPQGIYGYTF.

This chain joins TRBV7-9 and TRBJ1-4; D is unresolved. Trimming left V 7 bases short and J 1 base short, with 13 bases between. CDR1 SEHNR and CDR2 FQNEAQ come from the germline V gene (reference sequence). CDR3 size: 15 residues. CDR3 in amino acids: CASTVNGRTNEKLFF. Written as DNA, the CDR3 is TGTGCCAGCACCGTAAATGGGAGAACTAATGAAAAACTGTTTTTT.

This rearrangement joins TRBV12-5 to TRBJ2-6; 12 bases align to TRBD2. Germline V gives CDR1 LGHNT, CDR2 FRNRAP. The CDR3 covers 19 residues. The J segment lost 4 bases and the V segment lost 6 bases, leaving 13 bases of the junction unmatched. The CDR3 here is CASGAPGLAGPAGANVLTF. The CDR3 region has the DNA TGTGCTAGTGGGGCTCCGGGACTAGCGGGTCCCGCGGGGGCCAACGTCCTGACTTTC. Using reference TRBV12-5 and TRBJ2-6 for the parts outside the CDR3, the full variable domain is DARVTQTPRHKVTEMGQEVTMRCQPILGHNTVFWYRQTMMQGLELLAYFRNRAPLDDSGMPKDRFSAEMPDATLATLKIQPSEPRDSAVYFCASGAPGLAGPAGANVLTFGAGSRLTVL.

The chain uses TRBV10-2 and TRBJ1-1; a possible D gene is TRBD1 (5 bases). The CDR3 contains 15 residues. The germline CDR1 and CDR2 sequences are WSHSY and SAAADI. Trimming cost V 3 bases and J 6 bases, with 17 bases left between them. CDR3 sequence: CASSDGVKGPAEAFF. CDR3 in DNA: TGCGCCAGCAGTGATGGGGTAAAGGGGCCCGCTGAAGCTTTCTTT.

This sequence joins TRBV12-5 and TRBJ1-1; D remains ambiguous. The CDR3 is 12 amino acids. Between the trimmed V and J ends, which lost 5 bases and 4 bases, there was a span of 8 bases. CDR1 and CDR2 from the germline V gene are LGHNT and FRNRAP. The CDR3 sequence is CASGKGSTEAFF. The CDR3 nucleotides read TGTGCTAGTGGTAAAGGGTCCACTGAAGCTTTCTTT.

This chain connects TRBV5-4 to TRBJ2-5, with 12 bases fitting TRBD2. V shed 3 bases and J 0 bases; nucleotides not matched to a gene: 3. The length of the CDR3 is 16 residues. CDR1 is SGHNT, CDR2 YYREEE, per germline (reference sequence). The DNA of the CDR3 is TGTGCCAGCAGCTACGGACTAGCGGGGAACCAAGAGACCCAGTACTTC. It translates to CASSYGLAGNQETQYF.

The chain joins TRBV5-1 to TRBJ1-4, with D unresolved. The CDR3 contains 14 residues. Trimming removed 4 bases at V and 8 bases at J, with 15 bases between. Germline CDR1 and CDR2: SGHRS and YFSETQ. The CDR3 reads CASSPPGPKEKLFF. The DNA for the CDR3 is TGCGCCAGCAGCCCCCCGGGCCCAAAGGAAAAACTGTTTTTT.

The rearrangement uses TRBV6-1 and TRBJ2-3, with 8 nucleotides matching TRBD2. Per the germline V gene, CDR1 is MNHNS and CDR2 is SASEGT. With 2 bases clipped from V and 0 bases from J, the junction kept 4 bases outside the gene matches. This CDR3 spans 16 amino acids. The CDR3 region has the DNA TGTGCCAGCAGTGAACGGGGGGGGTTGAGCACAGATACGCAGTATTTT. Translating gives CASSERGGLSTDTQYF.

V usage is TRBV5-1 and J usage is TRBJ2-3, with 9 nucleotides matching TRBD1. Trimming took 5 bases from V and 5 from J; bases not matched to a gene: 6. CDR3 length: 14 residues. The germline V gene has CDR1 SGHRS and CDR2 YFSETQ. The CDR3 DNA is TGCGCCAGCAGTCCGGACAGGGGAGGAGATACGCAGTATTTT. Its translation is CASSPDRGGDTQYF.

The V and J genes are TRBV11-3 and TRBJ2-5; the D gene is possibly TRBD1 (6 bases). Trimming took off 5 bases at V and 4 bases at J, with 17 bases between the two ends. This CDR3 has 15 residues. CDR1 SGHNT and CDR2 YENEEA come from the germline V gene. CDR3 sequence reads: CASSRPGGGAETQYF. CDR3 bases: TGTGCCAGCAGCCGCCCTGGGGGCGGCGCAGAGACCCAGTACTTC. The entire variable domain, with the rest obtained from reference TRBV11-3 and TRBJ2-5, is as follows: EAGVVQSPRYKIIEKKQPVAFWCNPISGHNTLYWYLQNLGQGPELLIRYENEEAVDDSQLPKDRFSAERLKGVDSTLKIQPAELGDSAVYLCASSRPGGGAETQYFGPGTRLLVL.

The rearrangement uses TRBV5-1 and TRBJ1-2, with D perhaps TRBD1 (6 bases). The germline V gene has CDR1 SGHRS and CDR2 YFSETQ. The CDR3 has 17 amino acids. Trimming took 0 bases from V and 0 from J, leaving 15 bases between them. CDR3 sequence (DNA): TGCGCCAGCAGCTTGGCCCAAGGACAGCTCTCTAACTATGGCTACACCTTC. Translated: CASSLAQGQLSNYGYTF.

The chain is built from TRBV6-6 and TRBJ1-2; D is ambiguous. The CDR3 sequence is 13 residues long. The ends were cut back, 4 bases at V and 4 bases at J, with 10 bases in the middle. Germline V lookup: CDR1 MNHNY, CDR2 SVGAGI (reference sequence). CDR3 sequence reads: CASSLTALYGYTF. CDR3 coding DNA: TGTGCCAGCAGTTTGACGGCTCTCTATGGCTACACCTTC.

This clone has just a few counts. This chain links TRBV2 with TRBJ2-7, with D perhaps TRBD1 (6 bases). Per the germline V gene, CDR1 is SNHLY and CDR2 is FYNNEI. V lost 2 bases and J lost 5, with 10 bases in between. CDR3 length: 13 residues. The CDR3 sequence is CASSETRQDEQYF. DNA of the CDR3: TGTGCCAGCAGTGAAACGAGACAGGACGAGCAGTACTTC.

This CDR3 is CASSRTGLDEKLFF. In nucleotides, the CDR3 is TGTGCCAGCAGCCGGACAGGGTTGGATGAAAAACTGTTTTTT. This chain joins TRBV14 and TRBJ1-4; 8 nucleotides agree with TRBD1. The germline V gene has CDR1 SGHDN and CDR2 FVKESK. This CDR3 contains 14 residues. The V segment lost 4 bases and the J segment 6 bases; nucleotides outside the gene matches: 4.

V gene TRBV2 combines with J gene TRBJ2-3, with D possibly being TRBD2 (6 bases). The CDR3 sequence is 14 residues long. Germline-derived CDR1 and CDR2 are SNHLY and FYNNEI. Trimming shortened V by 6 bases and J by 6 bases, and 16 bases separated the two germline ends. CDR3 region: CASRVLAESDTQYF. The CDR3 DNA sequence: TGTGCCAGCAGAGTACTAGCTGAATCGGATACGCAGTATTTT.

The chain uses TRBV30 and TRBJ2-7, with 9 bases identical to TRBD1. Germline CDR1 GTSNPN, CDR2 SVGIG (reference sequence). The junction had 5 bases not matched to a gene; V was cut back by 1 base and J by 4 bases. The CDR3 totals 14 residues. In DNA, the CDR3 is TGTGCCTGGAGTGGGACAGGGGACGTATACGAGCAGTACTTC. It is translated as CAWSGTGDVYEQYF. The full variable domain, rest sourced from reference TRBV30 and TRBJ2-7, is SQTIHQWPATLVQPVGSPLSLECTVEGTSNPNLYWYRQAAGRGLQLLFYSVGIGQISSEVPQNLSASRPQDRQFILSSKKLLLSDSGFYLCAWSGTGDVYEQYFGPGTRLTVT.